What follows is one T cell receptor beta chain and its context. Run at survey level, the immunoSEQ assay was version v3.0. Libraries were prepared by immunoSEQ multiplex PCR; TCRdb keeps only in-frame clonotypes and omits some of them. The sample has about 25,000 clones, almost 90% seen once; the top ten hold roughly 5%. This entry comes from a study of long-term antiretroviral therapy in people with HIV. Looking at the study overall: Samples collected earliest predate the 2015 immediate-ART recommendation by about a decade.

The ends lost 5 bases at V and 9 bases at J; junction bases unmatched: 9. The CDR3 extends over 15 amino acids. Looked up from germline, CDR1 is KGHSH and CDR2 is LQKENI. The chain carries TRBV18 and TRBJ2-1; 11 nucleotides match TRBD2. Sequencing used unsorted PBMCs, obtained less than 4.7 years after starting antiretroviral therapy. The receptor was derived from a man aged 30 to 45 with HIV. CDR3 bases: TGTGCCAGCTCATCCGGAACTAGCGGGAGTACTGAGCAGTTCTTC. It yields the protein CASSSGTSGSTEQFF.